The sequence of this TCR beta chain was determined in a study of T cells in Graves' hyperthyroidism and ophthalmopathy. The study's findings and limits: A model of 13 V-J pairs discriminated ophthalmopathy from stable hyperthyroidism.

Lactation, pregnancy, other autoimmune disease or uncontrolled infection excluded patients. More than 9.5 ml fresh peripheral blood yielded the PBMCs. This CDR3 has 17 residues. J lost 7 bases, V lost 4 bases, and 14 bases had no gene match. Germline V gene data show CDR1 as KGHSH and CDR2 as LQKENI. This clonotype has ten or more counts. Its antigen is not identified. Regions amplified from RNA transcripts were the TCR beta CDR3 regions. First-round RT-PCR with HTBI primers amplified the TCR CDR3 region. Via MiXCR, TCRdb re-called the multiplex PCR reads, giving one row per CDR3 protein. The table includes about 400,000 distinct CDR3 sequences, over 12% detected once.

Sequenced: blood. This receptor was identified in a man in his fifties with Graves' ophthalmopathy. The J gene is TRBJ2-7, the V gene TRBV18, with 12 bases lining up with TRBD2. The CDR3 DNA reads TGTGCCAGCTCACAAAGGAGCAGACTAGCGGGAGCGGGAGAGCAGTACTTC. This gives the protein CASSQRSRLAGAGEQYF.